These 5 T cell receptor beta chains were sequenced from one sample in a study of tumor and adjacent non-tumor tissue in lung cancer. TCRbeta libraries were built with three rounds of nested PCR, modified from ARM-PCR. TCRdb passed the multiplex PCR reads through MiXCR, listing each CDR3 protein once. This table has tens of thousands of distinct CDR3 sequences, about 66% appearing once. RNA was extracted from bulk tissue without any cell sorting. What was sequenced was lung tumor tissue. These receptor sequences come from a man in his sixties with non-small cell lung cancer.

A single count supports this clonotype. Sequence at one end of the junction differs from germline and may be a read error. The chain is built from TRBV29-1 and TRBJ1-4; perhaps TRBD1 as D (5 bases). Germline V gene data show CDR1 as SQVTM and CDR2 as ANQGSEA. There are 15 residues in the CDR3. The CDR3 DNA sequence: TGCTGCGTTGTTGACAGAGCCACGACTAATGAAAAACTGTTTTTT. Encoded protein: CCVVDRATTNEKLFF. Full variable domain (missing parts from reference TRBV29-1 and TRBJ1-4): SAVISQKPSRDICQRGTSLTIQCQVDSQVTMMFWYRQQPGQSLTLIATANQGSEATYESGFVIDKFPISRPNLTFSTLTVSNMSPEDSSIYLCCVVDRATTNEKLFFGSGTQLSVL.

This clonotype showed up just a few times. This chain links TRBV28 with TRBJ2-7; 10 bases line up with TRBD2. The CDR3 has 21 residues. The V and J ends lost 4 bases and 2 bases, in that order; junction bases with no gene match: 23. Germline V gene sequence: CDR1 MDHEN, CDR2 SYDVKM. CDR3 DNA sequence: TGTGCCAGCAGTTCCCCCAGGCCTTCTGCTAGCGGGAGTATTGGACCCTACGAGCAGTACTTC. Encoded protein: CASSSPRPSASGSIGPYEQYF.

Comments on this clonotype: A junction boundary mismatches the germline segment, possibly from a read error. V is TRBV11-2 and J is TRBJ2-1, with 9 bases that match TRBD2. Germline CDR1 and CDR2: SGHAT and FQNNGV. The CDR3 runs to 18 residues. The CDR3 nucleotides read TGTGCCAGTAGCTCCGCTTCGGGACTAGCCGGAGGGCCGATGATGCAGTTCTTC. Its translation: CASSSASGLAGGPMMQFF. The full variable domain, completed using reference TRBV11-2 and TRBJ2-1, is EAGVAQSPRYKIIEKRQSVAFWCNPISGHATLYWYQQILGQGPKLLIQFQNNGVVDDSQLPKDRFSAERLKGVDSTLKIQPAKLEDSAVYLCASSSASGLAGGPMMQFFGPGTRLTVL.

In the case of this clonotype: One junction end does not reproduce the germline sequence, and a read error may be involved. This sequence joins TRBV2 and TRBJ1-4; D gene unclear. The CDR3 runs 14 residues. Germline-derived CDR1 and CDR2 are SNHLY and FYNNEI. The CDR3 region has the DNA TGTGCCAGCAGCCCTCGGTATTCTAATGAAGAACTGTTTTTT. Translating gives CASSPRYSNEELFF.

This clonotype showed up just once. This chain joins TRBV9 and TRBJ2-2, with a weak D call TRBD1 (6 bases). V was shortened by 7 bases and J by 0 bases, with 13 bases between the two germline ends. This CDR3 region has 15 residues. Germline CDR1 and CDR2: SGDLS and YYNGEE. The CDR3 DNA sequence: TGTGCCAGCCCAAGACAGGAAGCGAACACCGGGGAGCTGTTTTTT. Protein: CASPRQEANTGELFF.